The T cell receptor (beta chain) under discussion was sequenced for a study of blood T cells in healthy people across ages. Germline CDR1 and CDR2: SNHLY and FYNNEI. The V gene end was trimmed by 1 base and the J gene end by 2 bases; junction bases not matched to a gene: 4. The CDR3 has 15 residues. Using a J-beta primer mix together with a sample-barcoded 5' primer, a second PCR was run for roughly 7 to 11 cycles. TCRdb used MiXCR to reprocess the 5' RACE reads, holding one entry per CDR3 protein. The table lists about 1.6 million distinct CDR3 sequences, roughly 30% of them singletons. Extracted total RNA amounted to at least 5.5 micrograms for each sample.

The specimen was blood. The clonotype comes from a woman aged 25 to 39 in good health. The chain combines TRBV2 with TRBJ2-7, with TRBD1 matching over 8 bases. CDR3 in amino acids: CASSEGGQAPYEQYF. The CDR3 DNA sequence: TGTGCCAGCAGTGAAGGGGGACAGGCCCCCTACGAGCAGTACTTC. Full variable domain (remainder filled in from reference TRBV2 and TRBJ2-7): EPEVTQTPSHQVTQMGQEVILRCVPISNHLYFYWYRQILGQKVEFLVSFYNNEISEKSEIFDDQFSVERPDGSNFTLKIRSTKLEDSAMYFCASSEGGQAPYEQYFGPGTRLTVT.